A selection of T cell receptor beta chains follows, all from one sample in a study of cytomegalovirus exposure and HLA in healthy donors. Profiled with immunoSEQ multiplex PCR; TCRdb holds only in-frame clones, not every one. The sample has about 130,000 clones; roughly 72% are singletons. Input material: PBMCs. The receptors come from a male donor in good health and CMV-seronegative. Each CDR3 is given without its conserved first and last residue. The order of the fields is J gene, V gene, D gene, CDR3 protein. The D gene is left open where the match is weak.

TRBJ2-1 TRBV19 TRBD2 ASSMLAGGPYNEQF
TRBJ2-7 TRBV7-9 TRBD2 ASSEGRGASSYEQY
TRBJ2-5 TRBV27 TRBD2 ASRGGLAGAEGETQY
TRBJ1-5 TRBV28 - ASSFRPDSTNQPQH
TRBJ2-7 TRBV5-1 TRBD2 ASRRGSGGTSYEQY
TRBJ2-4 TRBV28 - ASSFSPNIQY
TRBJ1-1 TRBV7-3 - ASSLTEDTEAF
TRBJ2-1 TRBV28 TRBD2 ASSLDRTSVRDEQF
TRBJ1-3 TRBV4-1 TRBD1 ASSGSGTGGNTIY
TRBJ1-2 TRBV6-5 TRBD1 ASSYVQGANGYT
TRBJ1-4 TRBV19 - ASKRRVEQPNEKLF
TRBJ2-7 TRBV7-8 TRBD1 ASSLDRGHAY
TRBJ1-5 TRBV28 - ASTQAGNAQPQH
TRBJ2-7 TRBV5-1 - ASSSDYEQY
TRBJ2-7 TRBV15 TRBD1 ATSRAAGQVAEQY
TRBJ2-5 TRBV2 - ASSEARAKQETQY
TRBJ2-2 TRBV28 TRBD1 ASRIGDSSTGELF
TRBJ2-7 TRBV4-3 - ASSQGSTGSSYEQY
TRBJ1-1 TRBV16 TRBD1 ASSQSVSGGRNTEAF
TRBJ2-1 TRBV6-6 - ASSYVNGGEQF
TRBJ1-5 TRBV19 - ASSMGRRSNQPQH
TRBJ1-1 TRBV9 - ASSPTPLGSTEAF
TRBJ2-7 TRBV6-6 TRBD2 ASSPQREPYEQY
TRBJ2-7 TRBV6-5 - ASSLGAGFSYEQY
TRBJ2-2 TRBV10-3 TRBD2 AIRTSGGNTGELF
TRBJ1-2 TRBV28 TRBD1 ASRNRGLGYT
TRBJ2-1 TRBV28 - ASSLGWGEYNEQF
TRBJ2-5 TRBV2 TRBD2 ASSEASLAGGETQY
TRBJ1-4 TRBV18 - ASSLSTDSGEKLF
TRBJ2-7 TRBV28 TRBD2 ASRVSGRANEQY
TRBJ1-6 TRBV7-8 - ASSLGGHLYNSPLH
TRBJ1-1 TRBV28 - ASVWGGTEAF
TRBJ2-7 TRBV27 - ASSLSWGGRGEQY
TRBJ2-1 TRBV7-9 TRBD2 ASSLNPGGGPGNEQF
TRBJ2-2 TRBV13 TRBD1 ASSPTPLDRENTGELF
TRBJ2-7 TRBV19 TRBD2 ASSHLSGETYEQY
TRBJ1-3 TRBV18 TRBD1 ASSPATGSSGNTIY
TRBJ2-7 TRBV5-4 - ASSLELAAGEQY
TRBJ2-3 TRBV30 TRBD1 AWSRQGVSTDTQY
TRBJ2-1 TRBV6-4 TRBD2 ASTTGTSGSSNEQF
TRBJ2-3 TRBV20-1 TRBD2 SARGLGMEY
TRBJ2-1 TRBV19 TRBD2 ASMRAGSSYNEQF
TRBJ1-3 TRBV7-9 - ASSRTASGNTIY
TRBJ2-7 TRBV4-2 TRBD2 ASSQGGGLAARYEQY
- TRBV9 - ASSVGGGAGEQY
TRBJ2-1 TRBV19 TRBD2 ASSIGTSKNEQF
TRBJ2-7 TRBV4-3 TRBD1 ASSRQGTYEQY
TRBJ1-6 TRBV19 TRBD1 ASSPDRPRGSYNSPLH
TRBJ1-1 TRBV15 TRBD1 ATSSPRQGEAF
TRBJ2-7 TRBV7-9 - ASSLSEASYEQY
TRBJ1-1 TRBV7-2 - ASSRRMDGYIEAF
TRBJ2-2 TRBV25-1 TRBD2 ASSEGLAGGMDGELF
TRBJ2-6 TRBV7-6 - ASSLERGSYSGANVLT